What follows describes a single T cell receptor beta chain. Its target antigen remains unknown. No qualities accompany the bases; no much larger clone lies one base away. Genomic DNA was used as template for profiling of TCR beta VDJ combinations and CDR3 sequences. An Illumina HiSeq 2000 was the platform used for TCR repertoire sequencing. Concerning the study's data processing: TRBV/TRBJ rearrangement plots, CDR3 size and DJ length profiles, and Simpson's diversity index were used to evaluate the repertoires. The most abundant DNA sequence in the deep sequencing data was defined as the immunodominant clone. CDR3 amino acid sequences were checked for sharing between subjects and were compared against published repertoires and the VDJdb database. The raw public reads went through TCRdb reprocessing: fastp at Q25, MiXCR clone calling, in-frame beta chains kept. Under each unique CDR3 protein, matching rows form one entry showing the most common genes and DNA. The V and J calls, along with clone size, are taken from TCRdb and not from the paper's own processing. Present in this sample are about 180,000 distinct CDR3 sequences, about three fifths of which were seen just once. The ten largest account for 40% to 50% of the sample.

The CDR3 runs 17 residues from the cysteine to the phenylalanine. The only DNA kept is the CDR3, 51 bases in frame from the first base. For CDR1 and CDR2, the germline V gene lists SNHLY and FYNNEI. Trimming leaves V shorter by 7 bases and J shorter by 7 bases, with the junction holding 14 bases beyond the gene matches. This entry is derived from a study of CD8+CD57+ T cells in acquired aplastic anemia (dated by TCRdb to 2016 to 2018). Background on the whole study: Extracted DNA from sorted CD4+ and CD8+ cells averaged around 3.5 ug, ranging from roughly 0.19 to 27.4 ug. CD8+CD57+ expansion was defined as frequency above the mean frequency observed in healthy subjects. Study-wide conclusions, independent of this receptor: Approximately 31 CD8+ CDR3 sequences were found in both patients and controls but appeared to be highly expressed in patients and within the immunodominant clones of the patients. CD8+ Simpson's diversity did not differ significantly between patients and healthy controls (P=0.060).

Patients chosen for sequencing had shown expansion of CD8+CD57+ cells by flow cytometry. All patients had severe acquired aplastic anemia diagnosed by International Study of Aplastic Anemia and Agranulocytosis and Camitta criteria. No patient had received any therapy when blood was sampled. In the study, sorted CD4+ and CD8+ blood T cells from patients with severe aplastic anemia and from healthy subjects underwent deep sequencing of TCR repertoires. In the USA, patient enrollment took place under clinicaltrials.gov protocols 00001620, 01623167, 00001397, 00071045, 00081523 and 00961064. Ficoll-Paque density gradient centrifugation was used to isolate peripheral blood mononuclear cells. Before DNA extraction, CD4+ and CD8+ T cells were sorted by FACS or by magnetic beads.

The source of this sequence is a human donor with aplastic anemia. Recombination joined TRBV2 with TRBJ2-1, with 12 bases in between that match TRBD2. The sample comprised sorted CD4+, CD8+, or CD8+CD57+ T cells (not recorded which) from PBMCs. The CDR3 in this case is CASTGLAGITLGNEQFF. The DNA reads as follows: TGTGCCAGCACGGGACTAGCGGGTATAACCCTCGGGAATGAGCAGTTCTTC.